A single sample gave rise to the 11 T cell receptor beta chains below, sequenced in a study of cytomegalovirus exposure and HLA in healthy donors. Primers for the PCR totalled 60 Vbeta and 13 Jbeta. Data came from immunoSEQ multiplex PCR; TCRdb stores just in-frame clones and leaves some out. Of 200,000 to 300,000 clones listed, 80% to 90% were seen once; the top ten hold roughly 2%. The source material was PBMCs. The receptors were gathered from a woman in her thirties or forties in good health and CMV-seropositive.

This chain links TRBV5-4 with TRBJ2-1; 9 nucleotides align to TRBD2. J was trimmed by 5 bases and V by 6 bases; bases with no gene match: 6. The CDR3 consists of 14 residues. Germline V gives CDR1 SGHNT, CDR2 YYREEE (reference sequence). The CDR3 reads CASKSGTSNNEQFF. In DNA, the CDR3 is TGTGCCAGCAAATCCGGGACTAGCAACAATGAGCAGTTCTTC.

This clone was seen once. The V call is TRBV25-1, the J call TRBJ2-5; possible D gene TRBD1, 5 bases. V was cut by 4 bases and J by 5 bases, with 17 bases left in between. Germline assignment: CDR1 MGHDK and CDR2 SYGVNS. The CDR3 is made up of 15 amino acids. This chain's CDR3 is CASSGLGLGSETQYF. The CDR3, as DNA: TGTGCCAGCAGTGGTCTGGGGCTAGGAAGCGAGACCCAGTACTTC.

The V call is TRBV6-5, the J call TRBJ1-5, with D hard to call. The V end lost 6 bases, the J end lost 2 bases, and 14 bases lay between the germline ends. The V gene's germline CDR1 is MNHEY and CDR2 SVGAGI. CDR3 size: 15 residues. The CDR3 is CASRPRGKGNQPQHF. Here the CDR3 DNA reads TGTGCCAGCAGACCCCGGGGTAAGGGCAATCAGCCCCAGCATTTT.

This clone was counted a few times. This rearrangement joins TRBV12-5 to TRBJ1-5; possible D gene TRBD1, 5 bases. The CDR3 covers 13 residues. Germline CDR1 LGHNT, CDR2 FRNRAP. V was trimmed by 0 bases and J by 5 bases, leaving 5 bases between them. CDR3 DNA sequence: TGTGCTAGTGGTTTGGTAGGGGATCAGCCCCAGCATTTT. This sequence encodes CASGLVGDQPQHF.

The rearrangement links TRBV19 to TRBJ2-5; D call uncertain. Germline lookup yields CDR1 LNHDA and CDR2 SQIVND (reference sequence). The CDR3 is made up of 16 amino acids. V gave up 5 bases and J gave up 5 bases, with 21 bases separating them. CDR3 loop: CASSLQLGSPGETQYF. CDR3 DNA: TGTGCCAGTAGTCTTCAACTGGGCAGTCCTGGGGAGACCCAGTACTTC.

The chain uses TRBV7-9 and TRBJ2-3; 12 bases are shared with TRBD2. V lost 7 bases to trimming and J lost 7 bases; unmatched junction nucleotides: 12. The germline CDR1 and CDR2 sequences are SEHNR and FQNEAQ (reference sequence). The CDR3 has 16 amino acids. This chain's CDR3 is CASTLPLAGGGYTQYF. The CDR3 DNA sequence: TGTGCCAGCACCCTACCCCTAGCGGGAGGGGGGTATACGCAGTATTTT. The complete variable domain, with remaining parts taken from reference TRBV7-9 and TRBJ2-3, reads DTGVSQNPRHKITKRGQNVTFRCDPISEHNRLYWYRQTLGQGPEFLTYFQNEAQLEKSRLLSDRFSAERPKGSFSTLEIQRTEQGDSAMYLCASTLPLAGGGYTQYFGPGTRLTVL.

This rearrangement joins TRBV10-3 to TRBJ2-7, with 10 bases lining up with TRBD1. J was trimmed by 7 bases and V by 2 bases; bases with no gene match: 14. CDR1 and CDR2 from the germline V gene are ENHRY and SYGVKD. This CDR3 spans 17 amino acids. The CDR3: CAISEDGKGQGIGEQYF. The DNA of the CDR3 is TGTGCCATCAGTGAGGATGGTAAGGGACAGGGGATCGGGGAGCAGTACTTC.

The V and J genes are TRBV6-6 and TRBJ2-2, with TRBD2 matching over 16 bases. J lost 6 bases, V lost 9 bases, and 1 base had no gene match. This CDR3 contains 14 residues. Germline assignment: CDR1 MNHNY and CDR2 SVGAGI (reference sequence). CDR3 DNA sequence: TGTGCCAGTGGGACTAGCGGGAGGGCCGGGGAGCTGTTTTTT. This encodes CASGTSGRAGELFF.

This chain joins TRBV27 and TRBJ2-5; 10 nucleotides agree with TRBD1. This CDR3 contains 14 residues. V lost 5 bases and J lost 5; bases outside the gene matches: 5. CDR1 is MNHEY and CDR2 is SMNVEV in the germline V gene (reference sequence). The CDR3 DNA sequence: TGTGCCAGCAGTCGACAGGGGGCGAGGGAGACCCAGTACTTC. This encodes CASSRQGARETQYF.

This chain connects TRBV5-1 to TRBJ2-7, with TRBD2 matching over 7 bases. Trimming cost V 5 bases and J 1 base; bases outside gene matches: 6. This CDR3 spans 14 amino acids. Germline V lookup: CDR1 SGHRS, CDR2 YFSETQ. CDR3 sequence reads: CASRTGLPSYEQYF. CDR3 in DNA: TGCGCCAGCAGAACGGGACTACCATCCTACGAGCAGTACTTC.

The CDR3 spells CASKGLAVGYNEQFF. The CDR3 DNA is TGTGCCAGTAAGGGGCTAGCGGTTGGCTACAATGAGCAGTTCTTC. The chain combines TRBV19 with TRBJ2-1; 7 nucleotides align to TRBD2. In germline, CDR1 is LNHDA, CDR2 SQIVND (reference sequence). V was pared by 7 bases and J by 3 bases, with 9 bases of the junction left unmatched. CDR3 length equals 15 residues.